The 16 T cell receptor beta chains presented below share a single source sample, sequenced in a study of blood T cell repertoires in COVID-19. The assay was immunoSEQ multiplex PCR, and TCRdb's table has in-frame clones only and misses some. The repertoire holds 160,000 or so clones, with more than 75% as singletons. Sequencing was carried out using peripheral blood. The receptors originated from a man aged 55-75 years with active or convalescent COVID-19.

The chain uses TRBV24-1 and TRBJ2-3; D is ambiguous. Germline CDR1 is KGHDR and CDR2 is SFDVKD. V lost 4 bases to trimming and J lost 3 bases, with 7 bases between them. The CDR3 extends over 13 amino acids. The CDR3 bases are TGTGCCACCAGTGACCGCCTAACAGATACGCAGTATTTT. Amino acid sequence: CATSDRLTDTQYF.

The rearrangement joins TRBV6-1 to TRBJ1-5, with TRBD1 matching over 8 bases. This CDR3 has 16 residues. Germline V gives CDR1 MNHNS, CDR2 SASEGT. After removal of 1 base from V and 7 bases from J, the junction contained 9 bases not matched to a gene. DNA for the CDR3: TGTGCCAGCAGTGAAGATAGGACAGGGAGGAACCAGCCCCAGCATTTT. Residues: CASSEDRTGRNQPQHF.

To note about this clone: The sample holds other DNA sequences that translate to the same CDR3. The J gene is TRBJ2-3, the V gene TRBV5-1; possible D gene TRBD2, 5 bases. V was cut by 2 bases and J by 6 bases, with 16 bases left in between. Germline V gene lookup returns CDR1 SGHRS and CDR2 YFSETQ. The CDR3 has 15 residues. CDR3 residues: CASSLQAGGTDTQYF. DNA for the CDR3: TGCGCCAGCAGCTTACAAGCCGGAGGAACGGATACGCAGTATTTT.

The chain employs TRBV10-3 and TRBJ2-7, with 7 bases aligning to TRBD2. The V gene's germline CDR1 is ENHRY and CDR2 SYGVKD. The CDR3 sequence is 18 residues long. The junction had 13 bases not matched to a gene; V was cut back by 0 bases and J by 2 bases. CDR3 nucleotides: TGTGCCATCAGTGAGTCGAGTAGGGAGGGCCTCAGCGCCTACGAGCAGTACTTC. It yields the protein CAISESSREGLSAYEQYF.

This chain links TRBV6-5 with TRBJ1-2, with 8 nucleotides matching TRBD1. J gave up 6 bases and V 0 bases, and 3 bases lay outside the gene matches. The CDR3 consists of 14 residues. Looked up from germline, CDR1 is MNHEY and CDR2 is SVGAGI. CDR3 nucleotides: TGTGCCAGCAGTTACTCCACAGGGGGAAATGGCTACACCTTC. It yields the protein CASSYSTGGNGYTF.

The gene calls are TRBV19 and TRBJ1-1; D unclear. Trimming removed 4 bases from V and 2 bases from J, with 11 bases in between. CDR3 length equals 14 residues. Germline V gene lookup returns CDR1 LNHDA and CDR2 SQIVND (reference sequence). Written as DNA, the CDR3 is TGTGCCAGTAGTAGGGGAGCGGGAAACACTGAAGCTTTCTTT. This gives the protein CASSRGAGNTEAFF.

This sequence joins TRBV10-1 and TRBJ1-1, with a tentative D call TRBD1 (5 bases). The V gene lost 4 bases and the J gene lost 2 bases, with 8 bases spanning the gap. The CDR3 runs 13 residues. Germline V gene data show CDR1 as WNHNN and CDR2 as SYGVQD (reference sequence). The CDR3 here is CASSGQLNTEAFF. The CDR3 DNA reads TGCGCCAGCAGTGGACAGCTTAACACTGAAGCTTTCTTT.

J is TRBJ1-5 and V is TRBV18; D is unresolved. Germline CDR1 and CDR2: KGHSH and LQKENI. This CDR3 has 16 amino acids. V lost 2 bases, J lost 0 bases, and 11 bases lay in between. The CDR3 protein is CASSPTELYSNQPQHF. The CDR3 nucleotides read TGTGCCAGCTCACCAACTGAGCTATATAGCAATCAGCCCCAGCATTTT.

V usage is TRBV12-3 or TRBV12-4 and J usage is TRBJ2-7; a possible D gene is TRBD2 (6 bases). This CDR3 region has 13 residues. V was cut by 5 bases and J by 5 bases, with 13 bases left in between. The CDR3, as DNA: TGTGCCAGCAGTAAACAGGAGGGGAACGAGCAGTACTTC. It translates to CASSKQEGNEQYF.

The chain links TRBV5-4 to TRBJ2-5; no reliable D call. The CDR3 runs 14 residues. Germline CDR1 and CDR2: SGHNT and YYREEE (reference sequence). Trimming took 0 bases from V and 0 from J, leaving 6 bases between them. CDR3 bases: TGTGCCAGCAGCTTGGGGCAGGACCAAGAGACCCAGTACTTC. Its protein is CASSLGQDQETQYF. Full variable domain (outside the CDR3, taken from reference TRBV5-4 and TRBJ2-5): ETGVTQSPTHLIKTRGQQVTLRCSSQSGHNTVSWYQQALGQGPQFIFQYYREEENGRGNFPPRFSGLQFPNYSSELNVNALELDDSALYLCASSLGQDQETQYFGPGTRLLVL.

V is TRBV19 and J is TRBJ1-5, with 7 bases lining up with TRBD1. V was pared by 3 bases and J by 3 bases, with 8 bases of the junction left unmatched. The CDR3 loop spans 16 amino acids. In germline, CDR1 is LNHDA, CDR2 SQIVND (reference sequence). CDR3 nucleotide sequence: TGTGCCAGTAGTATGGAATACAGGGGAGACAATCAGCCCCAGCATTTT. Translation gives CASSMEYRGDNQPQHF.

V and J are TRBV3-1 (or the pseudogene TRBV3-2) and TRBJ1-1; 9 positions agree with TRBD1. CDR3 length: 17 residues. J was trimmed by 3 bases and V by 6 bases; bases with no gene match: 14. Germline values: CDR1 LGHDT, CDR2 YNNKEL (reference sequence). The CDR3, as DNA: TGTGCCAGCAGAGGTTACCGGGACAGGGCGAGGGACACTGAAGCTTTCTTT. Protein: CASRGYRDRARDTEAFF.

The chain carries TRBV6-6 and TRBJ1-1; 7 nucleotides line up with TRBD1. The germline V gene has CDR1 MNHNY and CDR2 SVGAGI (reference sequence). CDR3 length: 16 residues. The V gene end was trimmed by 6 bases and the J gene end by 0 bases; junction bases not matched to a gene: 10. This chain's CDR3 is CASSRSKGAVNTEAFF. As DNA, the CDR3 is TGTGCCAGCAGCCGATCTAAGGGGGCTGTGAACACTGAAGCTTTCTTT.

The V gene is TRBV13, the J gene TRBJ2-1; 7 bases align to TRBD1. In germline, CDR1 is PRHDT, CDR2 FYEKMQ (reference sequence). Trimming cost V 1 base and J 3 bases; bases outside gene matches: 6. This CDR3 comprises 16 residues. This CDR3 is CASSLAGQGVYNEQFF. CDR3 nucleotide sequence: TGTGCCAGCAGCTTAGCGGGTCAGGGGGTCTACAATGAGCAGTTCTTC.

V gene TRBV27 combines with J gene TRBJ2-1; 7 bases agree with TRBD2. After removal of 5 bases from V and 2 bases from J, the junction contained 6 bases not matched to a gene. Germline CDR1 is MNHEY and CDR2 is SMNVEV (reference sequence). The CDR3 runs to 15 residues. CDR3 loop: CASSPKTSTYNEQFF. In DNA, the CDR3 is TGTGCCAGCAGTCCCAAGACTAGCACCTACAATGAGCAGTTCTTC.

This clone was seen a single time. V is TRBV9 and J is TRBJ2-1, with 7 bases matching TRBD2. This CDR3 is built from 14 residues. Germline lookup yields CDR1 SGDLS and CDR2 YYNGEE. V lost 0 bases and J lost 9; bases outside the gene matches: 6. CDR3 bases: TGTGCCAGCAGCGTAGCTTCGACGGGGGGTGAGCAGTTCTTC. It specifies CASSVASTGGEQFF.